This T cell receptor (beta chain) derives from a study of OX40 agonist ivuxolimab in advanced cancers. Study as a whole: People who had prior anti-PD-1, anti-PD-L1 or anti-CTLA-4 therapy could take part, and about 37% had some.

Produced via immunoSEQ multiplex PCR; TCRdb's table is partial and in-frame only. The data show 60,000 to 75,000 clones, about 89% seen once. With regard to this clone: Its specificity is not known.

The CDR3 totals 16 residues. V lost 7 bases and J 0 bases, leaving 15 bases between the germline ends. From germline, CDR1 is SGHVT and CDR2 SQSDAQ. General observations from the study: There were also nonresponders showing low normalized T-cell clonal expansion.

This sequence originates from an adult with an advanced solid tumor such as melanoma, head and neck, liver or kidney cancer. This sample comprised CD4+ or CD8+ T cells sorted from blood, obtained in a trial of the OX40 agonist ivuxolimab. The J gene is TRBJ1-4, the V gene TRBV7-4; D perhaps matches TRBD1 (5 bases). DNA of the CDR3: TGTGCCAGCACTTGTGGGGGACTTGCAACTAATGAAAAACTGTTTTTT. Protein sequence: CASTCGGLATNEKLFF.